Below, 3 T cell receptor beta chains from the same sample are listed, as sequenced in a study of cytomegalovirus exposure and HLA in healthy donors listed by TCRdb under 2017. The library was built by means of the immunoSEQ multiplex PCR assay. The multiplex PCR relied on a mix of 60 forward primers for TCR Vbeta segments and 13 reverse primers for TCR Jbeta segments. TCRdb carries this immuneACCESS record with in-frame sequences only. Its versions omit some clonotypes, under half of them owing to an unresolved V gene in the studies checked, with the rest unexplained. The sample yields some 190,000 clones; approximately 80% were counted once. The ten largest clones take up 1.2% of the sample. The sample taken for sequencing was PBMCs. All receptors come from a boy aged 2-15 years in good health and CMV-seronegative.

The chain joins TRBV5-5 to TRBJ2-2, with D tentatively TRBD1 (7 bases). The CDR3 has 17 amino acids. V was cut by 3 bases and J by 4 bases, with 19 bases left in between. The germline V gene has CDR1 SGHKS and CDR2 YYEKEE (reference sequence). This chain's CDR3 is CASSSPGGGLRTGELFF. The CDR3 DNA follows: TGTGCCAGCAGCTCCCCCGGAGGGGGCCTACGCACCGGGGAGCTGTTTTTT. Full variable domain (outside the CDR3, taken from reference TRBV5-5 and TRBJ2-2): DAGVTQSPTHLIKTRGQQVTLRCSPISGHKSVSWYQQVLGQGPQFIFQYYEKEERGRGNFPDRFSARQFPNYSSELNVNALLLGDSALYLCASSSPGGGLRTGELFFGEGSRLTVL.

This clone was picked up a small number of times. The chain links TRBV30 to TRBJ2-1; 8 nucleotides align to TRBD2. This CDR3 comprises 14 residues. With V trimmed by 4 bases and J by 10 bases, 12 bases remained unmatched. Germline V gene data show CDR1 as GTSNPN and CDR2 as SVGIG (reference sequence). The CDR3 coding sequence is TGTGCCTGGAACCCACCGGGAGGGCCGCGGGAGCAGTTCTTC. Translating it yields CAWNPPGGPREQFF. The whole variable domain, filled in from reference TRBV30 and TRBJ2-1, reads SQTIHQWPATLVQPVGSPLSLECTVEGTSNPNLYWYRQAAGRGLQLLFYSVGIGQISSEVPQNLSASRPQDRQFILSSKKLLLSDSGFYLCAWNPPGGPREQFFGPGTRLTVL.

This chain uses TRBV7-2 with TRBJ2-5; D uncertain. TRBJ2-7 explains the end of the DNA better; the J call may be wrong. CDR3 length: 12 residues. Germline V CDR1 and CDR2: SGHTA, FQGNSA. The CDR3 coding sequence is TGTGCCAGCAGCGGCCCTAGCTACGAGCAGTACTTC. Translated, it gives CASSGPSYEQYF.